One TCR beta chain is described in this entry. Its antigen is as yet unknown. The ends were cut back, 1 base at V and 6 bases at J, with 7 bases in the middle. Germline CDR1 and CDR2: SGHRS and YFSETQ. The CDR3 contains 12 residues. Amplification used 60 Vbeta primers and 13 Jbeta primers. In the original processing: Counted up in a later analysis, unique TCR beta chains came to about 80 million, with around 9.9 million shared. The assay was immunoSEQ multiplex PCR, and TCRdb's table has in-frame clones only and misses some. That table gives V, J and clone size, and the DNA gave D and trimming. The sample holds around 81,000 clones, less than 75% seen once. This record comes from a study of cytomegalovirus exposure and HLA in healthy donors. General observations from the study: As a later analysis revealed, the rate of TCR association differed by HLA locus, with DRB1 most and HLA-C fewest. In an earlier analysis, productive rearrangement rates for most beta V segments clustered near 87% or 30%. Among TCR beta chains, those listed as cytomegalovirus-associated numbered roughly 150.

This chain joins TRBV5-1 and TRBJ1-2; the D is unclear. The receptor was isolated from a man aged 30 to 39 in good health and CMV-seropositive. Input material: PBMCs. Here the CDR3 reads CASSLNGNGYTF. DNA of the CDR3: TGCGCCAGCAGCTTGAACGGGAATGGCTACACCTTC.